The sequence of this T cell receptor (beta chain) was determined in a study of shared clonotypes between healthy human individuals. Study in general: With ages of 18 to 49, the donors were a couple of women and three men.

Method: immunoSEQ multiplex PCR; TCRdb's copy keeps in-frame clones and lacks some. Counted here are about 2.1 million clones, just over 90% occurring once; the ten biggest clones make up about 1.7%. Whole-study findings and limits: Clonotype sharing across several donors was observed for about 4.8% of naive CD4 clonotypes. Donor scarcity curtailed the genetic and exposure-history diversity represented herein. Richness estimates generally favored naive over memory subsets.

The CDR3 covers 17 residues. Trimming removed 3 bases from V and 3 bases from J; junction bases left unmatched: 4. Germline V CDR1 and CDR2: MDHEN, SYDVKM. Positively selected for CCR7, the CD45RO-negative cells used as naive CD8 cells excluded terminally differentiated effector memory CD45RA+ cells. This clone is a singleton in its sample. Its antigen is not identified. This chain joins TRBV28 and TRBJ2-1; 14 nucleotides align to TRBD2. Sequencing was performed on naive CD8+ T cells from PBMCs. This receptor was taken from a man younger than 35 in good health. Some clones in this sample may be carry-over from other donors' samples. The CDR3 sequence: CASSLGLAGAIYNEQFF. In DNA, the CDR3 is TGTGCCAGCAGTTTGGGACTAGCGGGAGCAATCTACAATGAGCAGTTCTTC.